The 17 T cell receptor beta chains given below trace back to one sample, sequenced in a study of cytomegalovirus exposure and HLA in healthy donors. Amplification used 60 Vbeta primers and 13 Jbeta primers. The data were produced by immunoSEQ multiplex PCR, yet TCRdb's version contains in-frame clones alone and is incomplete. The sample consists of roughly 150,000 clones, approximately 82% of them appearing once. Sequencing input: PBMCs. Receptor source: a man between 18 and 35 years old in good health and CMV-seropositive.

This chain uses TRBV19 with TRBJ1-2; weak D call: TRBD1 (5 bases). Trimming removed 4 bases at V and 3 bases at J, with 15 bases between. CDR3 size: 15 residues. Germline CDR1 is LNHDA and CDR2 is SQIVND (reference sequence). CDR3 amino acids: CASSSPTRADYGYTF. DNA for the CDR3: TGTGCCAGTAGTAGTCCCACCAGGGCCGACTATGGCTACACCTTC.

This chain links TRBV15 with TRBJ2-1; no definite D call. In germline, CDR1 is LNHNV, CDR2 YYDKDF (reference sequence). CDR3 length equals 13 residues. V was cut by 6 bases and J by 8 bases, with 14 bases left in between. Here the CDR3 reads CATSVARLDEQFF. The CDR3 DNA follows: TGTGCCACCAGTGTCGCGAGGCTCGATGAGCAGTTCTTC.

About this clone: The same CDR3 also results from other DNA sequences found in this sample. V usage is TRBV11-2 and J usage is TRBJ2-3; 13 bases agree with TRBD2. Trimming removed 5 bases from V and 7 bases from J; junction bases left unmatched: 12. CDR3 length: 17 residues. CDR1 and CDR2 (germline): SGHAT, FQNNGV. The CDR3 DNA follows: TGTGCCAGCAGCCGACTAGCGGGGGGCCGGCGGGACCATACGCAGTATTTT. This encodes CASSRLAGGRRDHTQYF.

The gene calls are TRBV5-1 and TRBJ1-2, with TRBD1 as a possible D gene (6 bases). Germline values: CDR1 SGHRS, CDR2 YFSETQ. The CDR3 contains 14 residues. The germline V and J ends were trimmed by 3 bases and 4 bases, with 13 bases remaining between them. In nucleotides, the CDR3 is TGCGCCAGCAGCTCCCGGGACAACCGCTATGGCTACACCTTC. Amino acid sequence: CASSSRDNRYGYTF.

This clone was counted a single time. This chain links TRBV11-2 with TRBJ2-3, with TRBD2 matching 8 bases. Germline CDR1 SGHAT, CDR2 FQNNGV. V shed 1 base and J 6 bases; nucleotides not matched to a gene: 9. This CDR3 is 16 amino acids long. CDR3 bases: TGTGCCAGCAGCTTAGTATCGGGAGGGCTGTCCGATACGCAGTATTTT. Its protein product is CASSLVSGGLSDTQYF.

The chain is built from TRBV30 and TRBJ2-7; 9 nucleotides agree with TRBD1. V lost 3 bases, J lost 3 bases, and 0 bases stayed unmatched. The CDR3 consists of 12 residues. The germline gives CDR1 GTSNPN, CDR2 SVGIG (reference sequence). CDR3 residues: CAWRTGGYEQYF. The CDR3 DNA is TGTGCCTGGAGGACAGGGGGCTACGAGCAGTACTTC.

This chain connects TRBV16 to TRBJ2-7; D is undetermined. The V and J ends lost 1 base and 0 bases respectively, with 4 bases between them. The CDR3 spans 13 residues. Per the germline V gene, CDR1 is KGHSY and CDR2 is FQNENV. DNA for the CDR3: TGTGCCAGCAGCCAATTCGTCTCCTACGAGCAGTACTTC. This gives the protein CASSQFVSYEQYF. The full variable domain, its missing parts supplied by reference TRBV16 and TRBJ2-7, is GEEVAQTPKHLVRGEGQKAKLYCAPIKGHSYVFWYQQVLKNEFKFLISFQNENVFDETGMPKERFSAKCLPNSPCSLEIQATKLEDSAVYFCASSQFVSYEQYFGPGTRLTVT.

CDR3 sequence reads: CASSPTRAANEKLFF. The CDR3, as DNA: TGTGCCAGCAGCCCCACTAGGGCCGCAAATGAAAAACTGTTTTTT. The chain carries TRBV6-1 and TRBJ1-4; D not certain. CDR1 MNHNS and CDR2 SASEGT come from the germline V gene. The V and J ends lost 6 bases and 5 bases respectively, with 16 bases between them. This CDR3 is built from 15 residues.

The chain uses TRBV4-2 and TRBJ2-2; TRBD2 matches at 10 bases. V was clipped by 4 bases and J by 5 bases; unmatched bases: 19. CDR3 size: 20 residues. Germline assignment: CDR1 LGHNA and CDR2 YNFKEQ. CDR3 sequence reads: CASSPRVGSAGGPGTGELFF. Written as DNA, the CDR3 is TGTGCCAGCAGCCCCCGTGTAGGGTCAGCGGGAGGGCCTGGGACCGGGGAGCTGTTTTTT.

The chain recombines TRBV10-2 with TRBJ2-7; 14 bases align to TRBD2. After removal of 9 bases from V and 3 bases from J, the junction contained 1 base not matched to a gene. The CDR3 runs 13 residues. Germline V gene sequence: CDR1 WSHSY, CDR2 SAAADI. In nucleotides, the CDR3 is TGCGCCAGTGGGACTAGCGGGAGCTACGAGCAGTACTTC. This sequence encodes CASGTSGSYEQYF.

There are a few counts of this clone. The junction does not match germline at one end; this may be a read error. The chain recombines TRBV6-6 with TRBJ1-4; 7 nucleotides line up with TRBD1. The CDR3 runs 15 residues. CDR1 MNHNY and CDR2 SVGAGI come from the germline V gene (reference sequence). This CDR3 reads CSSSYSRGLGEKLFF. For the CDR3, the DNA is TGTTCCAGCAGTTACTCGAGGGGGCTTGGTGAAAAACTGTTTTTT.

The chain couples TRBV6-5 to TRBJ1-4, with D possibly being TRBD1 (6 bases). The germline gives CDR1 MNHEY, CDR2 SVGAGI. The CDR3 is made up of 15 amino acids. The V and J ends lost 6 bases and 2 bases respectively, with 13 bases between them. The CDR3 sequence: CASSRRQETNEKLFF. The CDR3 region has the DNA TGTGCCAGCAGCCGGAGACAGGAGACTAATGAAAAACTGTTTTTT.

The rearrangement joins TRBV6-5 to TRBJ2-1; TRBD2 might be the D (6 bases). The CDR3 spans 12 residues. Germline CDR1 and CDR2: MNHEY and SVGAGI. V gave up 6 bases and J gave up 7 bases, with 10 bases separating them. The CDR3 nucleotides are TGTGCCAGCAGCCCGGGGGAGAATGAGCAGTTCTTC. It specifies CASSPGENEQFF.

The chain joins TRBV5-1 to TRBJ1-1, with TRBD1 matching over 8 bases. Germline V gene sequence: CDR1 SGHRS, CDR2 YFSETQ. Unmatched junction bases numbered 6, after V lost 0 bases and J lost 5 bases. The CDR3 covers 15 residues. The CDR3 is CASSLEQGAGTEAFF. The CDR3 DNA follows: TGCGCCAGCAGCTTGGAGCAGGGGGCGGGTACTGAAGCTTTCTTT.

V and J are TRBV11-3 and TRBJ2-7; TRBD2 matches 8 bases. The germline V gene has CDR1 SGHNT and CDR2 YENEEA. CDR3 length equals 19 residues. The junction had 20 bases not matched to a gene; V was cut back by 7 bases and J by 0 bases. The CDR3 spells CASNSQGIPLAGSSYEQYF. The CDR3, as DNA: TGTGCCAGCAACTCGCAGGGCATTCCCTTAGCGGGGAGCTCCTACGAGCAGTACTTC.

This rearrangement joins TRBV6-1 to TRBJ2-4; 7 bases fit TRBD2. The CDR3 covers 16 residues. CDR1 MNHNS and CDR2 SASEGT come from the germline V gene. V shed 2 bases, J shed 3 bases, and the junction held 7 bases outside the gene matches. The chain's CDR3 is CASSEYYRDYKNIQYF. The CDR3 nucleotides read TGTGCCAGCAGTGAATACTACCGGGACTACAAAAACATTCAGTACTTC.

This chain uses TRBV5-6 with TRBJ1-4, with D uncertain. The CDR3 sequence is 15 residues long. The germline V gene has CDR1 SGHDT and CDR2 YYEEEE. The V gene lost 2 bases and the J gene lost 4 bases, with 12 bases spanning the gap. The DNA for the CDR3 is TGTGCCAGCAGCTTATACGGTGGGCTTAATGAAAAACTGTTTTTT. The encoded protein is CASSLYGGLNEKLFF. The full variable domain, completed using reference TRBV5-6 and TRBJ1-4, is DAGVTQSPTHLIKTRGQQVTLRCSPKSGHDTVSWYQQALGQGPQFIFQYYEEEERQRGNFPDRFSGHQFPNYSSELNVNALLLGDSALYLCASSLYGGLNEKLFFGSGTQLSVL.